This TCR beta chain derives from a study of Graves' ophthalmopathy and Graves' hyperthyroidism. The germline gives CDR1 KGHDR, CDR2 SFDVKD. This CDR3 is built from 13 residues. With 4 bases removed from V and 0 bases from J, the gap between germline ends came to 3 bases. For repertoire sequencing, the TCR beta CDR3 regions were amplified from RNA transcripts. Second-round multiplex PCR came after a first-round RT-PCR that employed HTBI primers. From the multiplex PCR reads, TCRdb called clonotypes with MiXCR, one entry per CDR3 protein. The repertoire holds about 370,000 distinct CDR3 sequences, about 17% seen once, with 1.6% in the top ten. This clonotype was detected ten times or more. No antigen is known for it. Notes on the study in general: Thyroid clonotypes that were expanded above 0.001 frequency mostly also appeared in blood.

The rearrangement joins TRBV24-1 to TRBJ1-5; the D is unclear. The clonotype originates from a woman between 18 and 29 years old with Graves' ophthalmopathy. The sequenced material came from peripheral blood. CDR3 region: CATSDRSNQPQHF. CDR3 DNA: TGTGCCACCAGTGACCGTAGCAATCAGCCCCAGCATTTT.